This T cell receptor (beta chain) was retrieved from a study of cytomegalovirus exposure and HLA in healthy donors. Trimming took 6 bases from V and 4 from J, leaving 13 bases between them. CDR3 length: 15 amino acids. Germline CDR1 reads MDHEN; CDR2 reads SYDVKM. As regards this clone: Its antigen remains unidentified.

Assay used: immunoSEQ multiplex PCR; TCRdb lists only in-frame clones, some missing. The sample has 130,000 or so clones; roughly 89% are singletons. Study results and caveats: There were some public TCRs occurring in many donors, but most TCR sequences were rare.

This chain connects TRBV28 to TRBJ2-6; D perhaps matches TRBD1 (5 bases). Sequenced sample: PBMCs. This receptor was obtained from a woman younger than 35 in good health and CMV-seronegative. The chain's CDR3 is CASRSRGSGANVLTF. The DNA of the CDR3 is TGTGCCAGCAGAAGTAGGGGTTCAGGGGCCAACGTCCTGACTTTC. Based on the CDR3 plus reference TRBV28 and TRBJ2-6, the full variable domain is DVKVTQSSRYLVKRTGEKVFLECVQDMDHENMFWYRQDPGLGLRLIYFSYDVKMKEKGDIPEGYSVSREKKERFSLILESASTNQTSMYLCASRSRGSGANVLTFGAGSRLTVL.